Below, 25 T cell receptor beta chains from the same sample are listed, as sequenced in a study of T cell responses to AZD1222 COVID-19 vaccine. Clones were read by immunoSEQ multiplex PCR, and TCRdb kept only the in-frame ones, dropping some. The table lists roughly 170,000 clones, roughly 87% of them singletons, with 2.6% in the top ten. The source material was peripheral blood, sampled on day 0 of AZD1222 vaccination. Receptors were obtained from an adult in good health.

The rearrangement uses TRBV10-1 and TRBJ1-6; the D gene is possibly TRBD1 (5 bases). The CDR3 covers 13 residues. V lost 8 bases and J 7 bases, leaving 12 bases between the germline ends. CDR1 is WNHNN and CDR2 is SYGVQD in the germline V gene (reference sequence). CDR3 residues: CASSRDGNSPLHF. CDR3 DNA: TGCGCCAGCTCCAGGGATGGGAATTCACCCCTCCACTTT.

The CDR3 reads CASTWEGNYGYTF. CDR3 nucleotides: TGTGCCAGCACCTGGGAAGGGAACTATGGCTACACCTTC. The J gene is TRBJ1-2, the V gene TRBV6-1, with D uncertain. This CDR3 has 13 residues. Germline V CDR1 and CDR2: MNHNS, SASEGT. V lost 7 bases to trimming and J lost 2 bases, with 11 bases between them.

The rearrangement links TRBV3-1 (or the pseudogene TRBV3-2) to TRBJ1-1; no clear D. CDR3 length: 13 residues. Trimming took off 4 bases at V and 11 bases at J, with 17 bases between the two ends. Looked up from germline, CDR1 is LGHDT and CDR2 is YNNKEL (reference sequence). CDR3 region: CASSRGEGWIAFF. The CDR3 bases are TGTGCCAGCAGCCGCGGGGAGGGCTGGATTGCTTTCTTT.

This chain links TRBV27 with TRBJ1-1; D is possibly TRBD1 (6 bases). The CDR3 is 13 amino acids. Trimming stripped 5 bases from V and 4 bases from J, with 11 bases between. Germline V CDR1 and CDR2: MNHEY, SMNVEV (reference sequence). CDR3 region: CASSIGGSTEAFF. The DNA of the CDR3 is TGTGCCAGCAGTATTGGGGGCAGCACTGAAGCTTTCTTT.

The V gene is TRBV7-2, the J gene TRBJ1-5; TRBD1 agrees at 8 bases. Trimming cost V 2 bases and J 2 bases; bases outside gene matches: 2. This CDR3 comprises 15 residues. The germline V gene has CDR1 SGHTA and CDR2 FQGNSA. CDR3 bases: TGTGCCAGCAGCTTACAGGGACAGGGCAATCAGCCCCAGCATTTT. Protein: CASSLQGQGNQPQHF.

This CDR3 reads CATSKDISGRGNEQFF. The CDR3 DNA is TGTGCCACCAGCAAAGATATTAGCGGGAGAGGGAATGAGCAGTTCTTC. The chain recombines TRBV15 with TRBJ2-1; TRBD2 aligns across 9 bases. Germline values: CDR1 LNHNV, CDR2 YYDKDF (reference sequence). Trimming took 4 bases from V and 7 from J; bases not matched to a gene: 11. This CDR3 has 16 amino acids.

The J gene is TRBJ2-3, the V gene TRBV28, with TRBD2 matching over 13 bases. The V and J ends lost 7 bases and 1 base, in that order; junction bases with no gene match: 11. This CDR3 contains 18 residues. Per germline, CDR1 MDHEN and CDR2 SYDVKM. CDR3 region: CASTLLAGGNPGTDTQYF. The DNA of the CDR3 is TGTGCCAGCACTCTACTAGCGGGAGGGAATCCTGGCACAGATACGCAGTATTTT.

CDR3 sequence reads: CASSLLAQETQYF. In DNA, the CDR3 is TGTGCCAGTAGCCTCCTAGCCCAAGAGACCCAGTACTTC. V gene TRBV19 combines with J gene TRBJ2-5; a weak D match, TRBD2 (5 bases). This CDR3 spans 13 amino acids. Germline CDR1 LNHDA, CDR2 SQIVND (reference sequence). Deletions cut 6 bases from V and 1 base from J, with 9 bases between.

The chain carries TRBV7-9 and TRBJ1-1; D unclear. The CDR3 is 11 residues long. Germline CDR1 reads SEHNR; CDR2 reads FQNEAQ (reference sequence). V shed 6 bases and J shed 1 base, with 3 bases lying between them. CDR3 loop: CASSENTEAFF. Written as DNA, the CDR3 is TGTGCCAGCAGTGAGAACACTGAAGCTTTCTTT.

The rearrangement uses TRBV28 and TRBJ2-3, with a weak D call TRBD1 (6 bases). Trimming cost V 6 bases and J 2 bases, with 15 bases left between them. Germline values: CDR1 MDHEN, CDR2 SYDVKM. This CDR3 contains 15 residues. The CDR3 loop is CASSTTGHFTDTQYF. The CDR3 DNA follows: TGTGCCAGCAGCACTACGGGACACTTCACAGATACGCAGTATTTT.

This CDR3 is CASSQPGWNEQFF. CDR3 sequence (DNA): TGTGCCAGCAGCCAACCGGGGTGGAATGAGCAGTTCTTC. The rearrangement joins TRBV3-1 (or the pseudogene TRBV3-2) to TRBJ2-1; perhaps TRBD2 as D (5 bases). CDR3 size: 13 residues. V lost 2 bases to trimming and J lost 7 bases, with 9 bases between them. Germline V gene data show CDR1 as LGHDT and CDR2 as YNNKEL (reference sequence).

This CDR3 reads CASRLANTDTQYF. The CDR3 DNA sequence: TGTGCCAGCCGACTAGCGAACACAGATACGCAGTATTTT. The rearrangement links TRBV6-5 to TRBJ2-3, with 8 bases lining up with TRBD2. The CDR3 consists of 13 residues. Germline V gene sequence: CDR1 MNHEY, CDR2 SVGAGI. The V and J ends lost 8 bases and 2 bases, in that order; junction bases with no gene match: 3.

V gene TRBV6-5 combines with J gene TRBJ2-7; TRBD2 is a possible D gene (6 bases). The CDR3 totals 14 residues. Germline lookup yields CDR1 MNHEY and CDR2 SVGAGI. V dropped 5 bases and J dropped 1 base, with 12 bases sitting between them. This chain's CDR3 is CASSPGGNSYEQYF. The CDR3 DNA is TGTGCCAGCAGTCCTGGGGGGAATTCCTACGAGCAGTACTTC.

The CDR3 loop reads CASSQYSSQAGMFF. DNA of the CDR3: TGTGCCAGCAGCCAATACTCGTCCCAAGCGGGAATGTTTTTT. The chain has TRBV14 and TRBJ1-4; D gene ambiguous. Trimming stripped 2 bases from V and 15 bases from J, with 19 bases between. The germline V gene encodes CDR1 SGHDN and CDR2 FVKESK. The CDR3 runs to 14 residues.

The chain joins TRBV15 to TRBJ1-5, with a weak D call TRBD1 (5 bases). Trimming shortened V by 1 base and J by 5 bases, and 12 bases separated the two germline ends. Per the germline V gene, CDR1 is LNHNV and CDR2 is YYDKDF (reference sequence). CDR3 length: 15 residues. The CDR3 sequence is CATSRGGGRDQPQHF. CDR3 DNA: TGTGCCACCAGCAGAGGGGGGGGAAGGGATCAGCCCCAGCATTTT.

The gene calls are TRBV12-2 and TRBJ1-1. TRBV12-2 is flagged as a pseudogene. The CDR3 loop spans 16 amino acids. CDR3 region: CASRPPPPGGNTEAFF. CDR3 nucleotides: TGTGCAAGTCGCCCTCCCCCACCCGGAGGGAACACTGAAGCTTTCTTT.

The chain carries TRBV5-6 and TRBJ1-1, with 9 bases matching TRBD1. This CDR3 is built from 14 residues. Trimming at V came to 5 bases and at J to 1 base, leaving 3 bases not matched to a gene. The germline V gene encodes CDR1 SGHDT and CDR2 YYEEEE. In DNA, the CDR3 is TGTGCCAGCAGTCCGGACAGGGGGAACACTGAAGCTTTCTTT. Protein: CASSPDRGNTEAFF.

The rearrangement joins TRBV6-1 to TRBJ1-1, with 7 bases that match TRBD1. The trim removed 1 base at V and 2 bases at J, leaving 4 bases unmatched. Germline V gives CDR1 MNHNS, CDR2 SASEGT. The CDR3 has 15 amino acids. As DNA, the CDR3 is TGTGCCAGCAGTGAAGGACAGGGAGGAAACACTGAAGCTTTCTTT. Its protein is CASSEGQGGNTEAFF.

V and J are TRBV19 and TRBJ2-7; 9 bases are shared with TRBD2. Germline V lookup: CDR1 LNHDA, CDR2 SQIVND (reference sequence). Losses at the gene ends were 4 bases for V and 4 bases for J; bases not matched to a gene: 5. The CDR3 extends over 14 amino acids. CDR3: CASSSASGDYEQYF. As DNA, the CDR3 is TGTGCCAGTAGTAGCGCTAGCGGGGATTACGAGCAGTACTTC.

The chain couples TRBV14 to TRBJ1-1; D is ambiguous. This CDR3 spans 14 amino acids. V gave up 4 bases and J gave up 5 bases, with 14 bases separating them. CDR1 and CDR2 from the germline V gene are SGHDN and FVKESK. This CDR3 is CASSRQPKETEAFF. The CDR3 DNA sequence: TGTGCCAGCAGCCGTCAGCCTAAGGAGACTGAAGCTTTCTTT.

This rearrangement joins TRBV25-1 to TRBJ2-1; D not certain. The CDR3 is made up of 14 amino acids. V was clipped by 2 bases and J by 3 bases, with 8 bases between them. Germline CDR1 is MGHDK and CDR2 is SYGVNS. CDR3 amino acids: CASSELGSYNEQFF. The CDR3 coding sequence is TGTGCCAGCAGTGAACTGGGCAGCTACAATGAGCAGTTCTTC.

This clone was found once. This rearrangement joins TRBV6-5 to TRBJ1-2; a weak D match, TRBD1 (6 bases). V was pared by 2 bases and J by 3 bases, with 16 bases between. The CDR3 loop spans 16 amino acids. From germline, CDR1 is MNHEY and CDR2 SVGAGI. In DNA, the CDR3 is TGTGCCAGCAGTTACGTGCCCCCAGGGGCGGACTATGGCTACACCTTC. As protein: CASSYVPPGADYGYTF.

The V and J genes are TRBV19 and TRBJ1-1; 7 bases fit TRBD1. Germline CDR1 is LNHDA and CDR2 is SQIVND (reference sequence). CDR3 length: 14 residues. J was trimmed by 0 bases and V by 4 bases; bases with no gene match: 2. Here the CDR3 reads CASSRGQLNTEAFF. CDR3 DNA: TGTGCCAGTAGTAGGGGACAGTTGAACACTGAAGCTTTCTTT.

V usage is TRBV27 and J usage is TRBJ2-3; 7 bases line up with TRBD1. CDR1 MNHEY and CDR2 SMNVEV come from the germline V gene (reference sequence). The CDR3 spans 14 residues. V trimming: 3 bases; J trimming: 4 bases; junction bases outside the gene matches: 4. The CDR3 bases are TGTGCCAGCAGTTTCAGGGGGAGCGCAGATACGCAGTATTTT. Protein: CASSFRGSADTQYF.

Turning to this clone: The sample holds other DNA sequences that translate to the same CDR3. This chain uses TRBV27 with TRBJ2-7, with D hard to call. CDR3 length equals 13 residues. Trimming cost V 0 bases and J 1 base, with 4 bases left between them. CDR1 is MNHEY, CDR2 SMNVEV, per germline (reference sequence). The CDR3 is CASSLSKSYEQYF. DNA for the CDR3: TGTGCCAGCAGTTTATCGAAGTCCTACGAGCAGTACTTC.